The present entry profiles one TCR beta chain with its context. The sample comes from a study of CD8+CD57+ T cells in acquired aplastic anemia. Study overall: Quantities of DNA derived from sorted CD4+ and CD8+ cells averaged roughly 3 ug.

In germline, CDR1 is SGHRS, CDR2 YFSETQ. This CDR3 region has 14 residues. Trimming stripped 4 bases from V and 3 bases from J, with 14 bases between. TCR beta VDJ combinations and CDR3 sequences were profiled from genomic DNA. TCRdb passed the reads through MiXCR, listing each CDR3 protein once. Among about 200,000 distinct CDR3 sequences listed, almost 35% were seen once. The chain uses TRBV5-1 and TRBJ2-7; a weak D match, TRBD2 (6 bases). This TCR was sampled from a human donor in good health, serving as a control. Sequenced: sorted CD4+, CD8+, or CD8+CD57+ T cells (not recorded which) from PBMCs. The chain's CDR3 is CASSRGTGIYEQYF. The CDR3 DNA sequence: TGCGCCAGCAGCCGGGGGACGGGGATCTACGAGCAGTACTTC.